These 5 T cell receptor beta chains were sequenced from one sample in a study of beta chain features in type 1 diabetes. Expressed TCRB transcripts were sequenced, since all the RNA that had been isolated was reverse transcribed. Produced via immunoSEQ multiplex PCR; TCRdb's table is partial and in-frame only. The sample comprises 300,000 to 450,000 clones, around 13% of which are singletons, and under 0.02% rests with the top ten. What was sequenced was naive CD4+ T cells from blood. All receptors come from a man younger than 35 in good health.

This clone showed up just a few times. The chain recombines TRBV18 with TRBJ2-3; 11 nucleotides line up with TRBD2. J gave up 3 bases and V 5 bases, and 4 bases lay outside the gene matches. The germline CDR1 and CDR2 sequences are KGHSH and LQKENI. The CDR3 is made up of 15 amino acids. Here the CDR3 DNA reads TGTGCCAGCTCATCCACTAGCGGGAGTACAGATACGCAGTATTTT. It encodes CASSSTSGSTDTQYF.

This clone turned up a few times. The chain links TRBV27 to TRBJ1-6; D might be TRBD1 (5 bases). V was clipped by 5 bases and J by 10 bases, with 15 bases between them. The CDR3 extends over 14 amino acids. Germline-derived CDR1 and CDR2 are MNHEY and SMNVEV (reference sequence). The CDR3 is CASSLREKGSPLHF. For the CDR3, the DNA is TGTGCCAGCAGTCTACGGGAGAAGGGGTCACCCCTCCACTTT.

This clone has a handful of counts. As DNA, the CDR3 is TGTGCCAGCTCACCGACAGCGGGGACAGGGGCGGACTATGGCTACACCTTC. Protein sequence: CASSPTAGTGADYGYTF. The gene calls are TRBV18 and TRBJ1-2, with 10 bases aligning to TRBD1. J lost 3 bases, V lost 3 bases, and 10 bases had no gene match. The germline V gene has CDR1 KGHSH and CDR2 LQKENI. The CDR3 spans 17 residues.

The V gene is TRBV30, the J gene TRBJ2-3, with 9 bases fitting TRBD1. The CDR3 spans 14 residues. Germline trimming cut 8 bases from V and 4 bases from J; bases unmatched to any gene: 10. The germline V gene encodes CDR1 GTSNPN and CDR2 SVGIG (reference sequence). CDR3 residues: CAGTTGGWADTQYF. In nucleotides, the CDR3 is TGTGCCGGTACCACAGGGGGCTGGGCAGATACGCAGTATTTT.

This chain links TRBV28 with TRBJ1-6; D may be TRBD1 (5 bases). CDR1 is MDHEN, CDR2 SYDVKM, per germline. The length of the CDR3 is 15 residues. V gave up 7 bases and J gave up 9 bases, with 19 bases separating them. CDR3 in DNA: TGTGCCAGCACCACGGGGGGTCCCTCGATTTCACCCCTCCACTTT. It encodes CASTTGGPSISPLHF.